The 32 T cell receptor beta chains below come from one sample, sequenced in a study of human T cells and chemical hapten exposure (dated by TCRdb to the early 2020s). The intended sense of this specimen's time point label: patch test 2, 6 weeks after DPC sensitization. The treatment or condition label for this specimen denotes: therapeutic diphenylcyclopropenone sensitization with weekly scalp DPC. The library was produced with RACE. The instrument given in TCRdb is NextSeq 500. TCRdb itself trimmed the public reads at Q25 with fastp, ran MiXCR and retained productive beta chains. Entries are consolidated by CDR3 protein sequence, retaining the most common genes and DNA. Present in this sample are more than 90,000 distinct CDR3 sequences, roughly 10% of which were seen just once. Of the sample, 2.5% to 4% falls within the top ten clones. Specimen: whole blood, collected in connection with sensitization to the hapten diphenylcyclopropenone (DPC). These receptors all stem from a woman in her thirties or forties with alopecia areata. Some clones in this sample may be carry-over from other donors' samples.

The sample holds a few counts of this clonotype. The V call is TRBV9, the J call TRBJ2-2; D may be TRBD1 or TRBD2 (5 bases each). This CDR3 has 16 amino acids. The germline CDR1 and CDR2 sequences are SGDLS and YYNGEE. Trimming removed 3 bases from V and 6 bases from J, with 18 bases in between. The CDR3 nucleotides are TGTGCCAGCAGCGAGTCATCGACGGGACGACCCGGGGAGCTGTTTTTT. It encodes CASSESSTGRPGELFF.

This chain connects TRBV7-2 to TRBJ1-2; weak D call: TRBD1 (6 bases). V gave up 1 base and J gave up 4 bases, with 19 bases separating them. The CDR3 loop spans 17 amino acids. The germline gives CDR1 SGHTA, CDR2 FQGNSA. CDR3 amino acids: CASSLGRGRGTSYGYTF. For the CDR3, the DNA is TGTGCCAGCAGCTTAGGGCGAGGCAGGGGTACCAGCTATGGCTACACCTTC.

CDR3 nucleotides: TGCAGTGCGGCTAGACCCACCTACGAGCAGTACTTC. Translating it yields CSAARPTYEQYF. This chain uses TRBV20-1 with TRBJ2-7; D is unresolved. Trimming took off 6 bases at V and 2 bases at J, with 11 bases between the two ends. The CDR3 is made up of 12 amino acids. CDR1 is DFQATT and CDR2 is SNEGSKA in the germline V gene (reference sequence).

This clonotype appeared many times. V and J are TRBV12-3 or TRBV12-4 and TRBJ1-5; TRBD1 agrees at 8 bases. The CDR3 runs to 16 residues. Losses at the gene ends were 6 bases for V and 2 bases for J; bases not matched to a gene: 9. The CDR3 sequence is CASRPTGQGRNQPQHF. CDR3 bases: TGTGCCAGCAGGCCCACCGGACAGGGTCGCAATCAGCCCCAGCATTTT.

This clonotype was seen many times. The chain couples TRBV10-3 to TRBJ2-1; no firm D call. V lost 3 bases and J lost 10, with 10 bases in between. This CDR3 spans 12 amino acids. Looked up from germline, CDR1 is ENHRY and CDR2 is SYGVKD. The CDR3 coding sequence is TGTGCCATCAGTGATCTGGGTCGGGAGCAGTTCTTC. Encoded protein: CAISDLGREQFF.

The CDR3 is CASSLASGLAGAPTDTQYF. In nucleotides, the CDR3 is TGTGCCAGCAGCTTGGCGTCGGGACTAGCGGGGGCCCCCACAGATACGCAGTATTTT. The chain joins TRBV5-4 to TRBJ2-3; TRBD2 aligns across 14 bases. The V and J ends lost 0 bases and 2 bases, in that order; junction bases with no gene match: 8. Germline assignment: CDR1 SGHNT and CDR2 YYREEE (reference sequence). The CDR3 runs 19 residues.

This clonotype showed up many times. The rearrangement links TRBV11-2 to TRBJ2-3; perhaps TRBD1 as D (5 bases). The V gene lost 1 base and the J gene lost 4 bases, with 12 bases spanning the gap. CDR3 size: 15 residues. CDR1 and CDR2 (germline): SGHAT, FQNNGV. The CDR3 spells CASSLVRKGADTQYF. In DNA, the CDR3 is TGTGCCAGCAGCTTAGTCCGGAAAGGGGCAGATACGCAGTATTTT.

Many counts were recorded for this clonotype. CDR3 sequence reads: CASSLGAGDYGYTF. CDR3 bases: TGTGCCAGCAGCTTAGGGGCGGGGGACTATGGCTACACCTTC. The chain uses TRBV7-2 and TRBJ1-2, with D perhaps matching TRBD1 (5 bases). The CDR3 runs 14 residues. V was cut by 1 base and J by 3 bases, with 9 bases left in between. Germline CDR1 is SGHTA and CDR2 is FQGNSA.

This sequence joins TRBV5-1 and TRBJ2-7, with D maybe TRBD1 (6 bases). Germline lookup yields CDR1 SGHRS and CDR2 YFSETQ. V dropped 9 bases and J dropped 0 bases, with 16 bases sitting between them. This CDR3 contains 14 residues. CDR3 loop: CATRGGPSSYEQYF. The CDR3 coding sequence is TGCGCCACCCGAGGGGGACCTAGCTCCTACGAGCAGTACTTC.

This clonotype has just a few counts. This rearrangement joins TRBV4-2 to TRBJ2-1; D is tentatively TRBD1 or TRBD2 (5 bases each). With 0 bases removed from V and 9 bases from J, the gap between germline ends came to 6 bases. The CDR3 has 12 amino acids. The germline V gene has CDR1 LGHNA and CDR2 YNFKEQ. The CDR3 reads CASSQDGGEQFF. As DNA, the CDR3 is TGTGCCAGCAGCCAAGATGGGGGTGAGCAGTTCTTC.

This clonotype showed up many times. The chain combines TRBV14 with TRBJ1-5, with D possibly being TRBD1 (6 bases). CDR1 and CDR2 (germline): SGHDN, FVKESK. CDR3 length: 17 amino acids. V was cut by 3 bases and J by 0 bases, with 15 bases left in between. The CDR3 sequence: CASSHKKGGYSNQPQHF. Here the CDR3 DNA reads TGTGCCAGCAGCCATAAAAAGGGGGGCTATAGCAATCAGCCCCAGCATTTT.

The sample holds many counts of this clonotype. This chain connects TRBV7-9 to TRBJ1-1, with 7 bases matching TRBD1. The CDR3 consists of 13 residues. From germline, CDR1 is SEHNR and CDR2 FQNEAQ (reference sequence). The J segment lost 1 base and the V segment lost 8 bases, leaving 4 bases of the junction unmatched. The CDR3 region has the DNA TGTGCCAGCCGGGGACAGACGAACACTGAAGCTTTCTTT. This sequence encodes CASRGQTNTEAFF.

A few counts support this clonotype. The J gene is TRBJ2-3, the V gene TRBV10-1, with no clear D. The CDR3 is 12 amino acids. V lost 3 bases, J lost 6 bases, and 7 bases lay in between. Per the germline V gene, CDR1 is WNHNN and CDR2 is SYGVQD (reference sequence). This CDR3 reads CASSDRPDTQYF. The CDR3 nucleotides read TGCGCCAGCAGTGATAGACCCGATACGCAGTATTTT.

This clonotype was seen many times. This chain links TRBV7-2 with TRBJ2-5; 14 nucleotides agree with TRBD2. The CDR3 is 16 residues long. CDR1 SGHTA and CDR2 FQGNSA come from the germline V gene. V dropped 5 bases and J dropped 5; count of bases not matched to a gene: 7. For the CDR3, the DNA is TGTGCCAGCAGCCCAGGACTAGCGGGAGGTTATGAGACCCAGTACTTC. Its translation is CASSPGLAGGYETQYF.

This clonotype was recorded many times. The rearrangement links TRBV9 to TRBJ2-3; the match to TRBD2 covers 8 bases. The trim removed 0 bases at V and 5 bases at J, leaving 8 bases unmatched. Germline CDR1 and CDR2: SGDLS and YYNGEE. CDR3 size: 16 residues. CDR3 loop: CASSVVAGGSGDTQYF. The CDR3 nucleotides are TGTGCCAGCAGCGTAGTGGCGGGGGGATCTGGAGATACGCAGTATTTT.

This clonotype came up many times. The rearrangement uses TRBV5-1 and TRBJ2-3, with 7 nucleotides matching TRBD1. Germline CDR1 SGHRS, CDR2 YFSETQ. V was pared by 4 bases and J by 2 bases, with 4 bases of the junction left unmatched. CDR3 length equals 14 residues. The CDR3 loop reads CASSPGQTTDTQYF. CDR3 sequence (DNA): TGCGCCAGCAGCCCGGGACAGACCACAGATACGCAGTATTTT. Full variable domain (outside the CDR3, taken from reference TRBV5-1 and TRBJ2-3): KAGVTQTPRYLIKTRGQQVTLSCSPISGHRSVSWYQQTPGQGLQFLFEYFSETQRNKGNFPGRFSGRQFSNSRSEMNVSTLELGDSALYLCASSPGQTTDTQYFGPGTRLTVL.

This clonotype appeared many times. The genes are TRBV6-2 or TRBV6-3 and TRBJ2-2; D unresolved. The CDR3 has 16 amino acids. V was trimmed by 3 bases and J by 6 bases, leaving 17 bases between them. Germline V gene lookup returns CDR1 MNHEY and CDR2 SVGEGT. CDR3 coding DNA: TGTGCCAGCAGTTATCCCACCGGTCGACCGGCCGGGGAGCTGTTTTTT. Translating it yields CASSYPTGRPAGELFF.

J is TRBJ2-5 and V is TRBV20-1; possibly TRBD2 for D (6 bases). Deletions cut 6 bases from V and 4 bases from J, with 15 bases between. The CDR3 length is 13 residues. CDR1 is DFQATT, CDR2 SNEGSKA, per germline (reference sequence). The CDR3 nucleotides read TGCAGTGCCTCCCCGATGGGGGGAGAGACCCAGTACTTC. Encoded protein: CSASPMGGETQYF.

The chain has TRBV7-2 and TRBJ1-1; TRBD1 aligns across 7 bases. V shed 5 bases and J 5 bases; nucleotides not matched to a gene: 11. The CDR3 runs 15 residues. The germline V gene has CDR1 SGHTA and CDR2 FQGNSA. The CDR3 sequence: CASSPLIRQGTEAFF. CDR3 bases: TGTGCCAGCAGCCCCCTCATTAGACAGGGTACTGAAGCTTTCTTT.

This clonotype was counted only a few times. V is TRBV19 and J is TRBJ1-2; D is undetermined. This CDR3 spans 15 amino acids. In germline, CDR1 is LNHDA, CDR2 SQIVND (reference sequence). The V gene lost 7 bases and the J gene lost 1 base, with 16 bases spanning the gap. The CDR3 bases are TGTGCCAGTATTACGACACCGGGGAGTAACTATGGCTACACCTTC. Its protein product is CASITTPGSNYGYTF.

Comment on this clonotype: A much larger clone differs by one base, so this may be a read error. The rearrangement links TRBV6-5 to TRBJ2-7, with D perhaps matching TRBD1 or TRBD2 (5 bases each). The V and J ends lost 7 bases and 3 bases respectively, with 16 bases between them. Germline V gene data show CDR1 as MNHEY and CDR2 as SVGAGI. The CDR3 is made up of 14 amino acids. The CDR3 DNA is TGTGCCAGCAAAACCGGGACCGACTACTACGAGCAGTACTTC. Translating gives CASKTGTDYYEQYF.

This clonotype has at least ten counts. This chain uses TRBV7-2 with TRBJ2-7, with 12 bases that match TRBD2. The V and J ends lost 3 bases and 7 bases, in that order; junction bases with no gene match: 10. CDR3 length equals 16 residues. Germline V gene sequence: CDR1 SGHTA, CDR2 FQGNSA. In DNA form, the CDR3 reads TGTGCCAGCAGCTTGGATCTAGCGGGAGGGGGAAGTGAGCAGTACTTC. Translation gives CASSLDLAGGGSEQYF.

The chain links TRBV29-1 to TRBJ2-4; D not certain. V lost 0 bases to trimming and J lost 0 bases, with 12 bases between them. CDR1 is SQVTM, CDR2 ANQGSEA, per germline. The CDR3 length is 16 residues. CDR3 region: CSVEDPQPLAKNIQYF. The CDR3 DNA sequence: TGCAGCGTTGAAGACCCCCAGCCCCTAGCCAAAAACATTCAGTACTTC. Based on the CDR3 plus reference TRBV29-1 and TRBJ2-4, the full variable domain is SAVISQKPSRDICQRGTSLTIQCQVDSQVTMMFWYRQQPGQSLTLIATANQGSEATYESGFVIDKFPISRPNLTFSTLTVSNMSPEDSSIYLCSVEDPQPLAKNIQYFGAGTRLSVL.

This clonotype has ten or more counts. The chain recombines TRBV20-1 with TRBJ2-1, with 8 bases matching TRBD2. The J segment lost 13 bases and the V segment lost 6 bases, leaving 14 bases of the junction unmatched. This CDR3 is built from 13 residues. Germline-derived CDR1 and CDR2 are DFQATT and SNEGSKA (reference sequence). CDR3 bases: TGCAGTGCGAGGAAGCGGGGGCTAGAAATTCAGTTCTTC. Amino acids: CSARKRGLEIQFF.

Many counts were recorded for this clonotype. In DNA form, the CDR3 reads TGTGCCAGCAGCGGGCGGGGACAACGGAACACTGAAGCTTTCTTT. This translates into CASSGRGQRNTEAFF. The chain carries TRBV13 and TRBJ1-1, with D possibly TRBD1 on 6 matching bases. The germline V gene has CDR1 PRHDT and CDR2 FYEKMQ (reference sequence). CDR3 length equals 15 residues. V lost 5 bases to trimming and J lost 1 base, with 14 bases between them. Combining the CDR3 with reference TRBV13 and TRBJ1-1 gives the whole variable domain AAGVIQSPRHLIKEKRETATLKCYPIPRHDTVYWYQQGPGQDPQFLISFYEKMQSDKGSIPDRFSAQQFSDYHSELNMSSLELGDSALYFCASSGRGQRNTEAFFGQGTRLTVV.

In regard to this clonotype: A read error is possible here, since a much larger clone lies one base away. The chain links TRBV4-3 to TRBJ2-1; D unclear. The germline V gene has CDR1 LGHNA and CDR2 YSLEER. Trimming left V 0 bases short and J 6 bases short, with 12 bases between. This CDR3 contains 15 residues. This chain's CDR3 is CASSQETGTGNEQFF. The DNA of the CDR3 is TGCGCCAGCAGCCAAGAAACGGGTACTGGCAATGAGCAGTTCTTC.

This clonotype was detected ten times or more. This sequence joins TRBV19 and TRBJ2-2; 8 positions agree with TRBD2. The CDR3 has 16 amino acids. Germline assignment: CDR1 LNHDA and CDR2 SQIVND (reference sequence). The ends lost 3 bases at V and 4 bases at J; junction bases unmatched: 7. In nucleotides, the CDR3 is TGTGCCAGTAGTATGCCCGTCGGGAGGGGCACCGGGGAGCTGTTTTTT. Protein product: CASSMPVGRGTGELFF.

The chain is built from TRBV5-6 and TRBJ2-4; TRBD1 might be the D (5 bases). V lost 1 base and J lost 6, with 8 bases in between. Germline CDR1 and CDR2: SGHDT and YYEEEE. CDR3 length: 13 residues. CDR3 DNA: TGTGCCAGCAGCTTGTCAGGGCGAAACATTCAGTACTTC. Amino acids: CASSLSGRNIQYF.

This clonotype was counted only a few times. The chain has TRBV5-1 and TRBJ1-6, with D tentatively TRBD1 (6 bases). This CDR3 has 15 amino acids. V was pared by 4 bases and J by 5 bases, with 13 bases between. The germline CDR1 and CDR2 sequences are SGHRS and YFSETQ. The chain's CDR3 is CASSPGRTDNSPLHF. The CDR3 nucleotides read TGCGCCAGCAGCCCCGGACGGACAGATAATTCACCCCTCCACTTT.

The sample holds a few counts of this clonotype. The V gene is TRBV7-2, the J gene TRBJ1-1; D might be TRBD1 (6 bases). Trimming left V 4 bases short and J 0 bases short, with 21 bases between. CDR3 length: 18 amino acids. The germline gives CDR1 SGHTA, CDR2 FQGNSA. DNA of the CDR3: TGTGCCAGCAGCTCCCGGGCTGATGGGGGCCTAATGAACACTGAAGCTTTCTTT. This translates into CASSSRADGGLMNTEAFF.

This clonotype was observed a few times. The chain uses TRBV29-1 and TRBJ1-1; D remains unclear. CDR1 SQVTM and CDR2 ANQGSEA come from the germline V gene. Trimming shortened V by 2 bases and J by 5 bases, and 6 bases separated the two germline ends. The CDR3 sequence is 11 residues long. CDR3 sequence (DNA): TGCAGCGTTGAATTGGGAACTGAAGCTTTCTTT. This encodes CSVELGTEAFF.

This clonotype was observed many times. The chain joins TRBV12-3 or TRBV12-4 to TRBJ2-7; TRBD1 matches at 11 bases. The V and J ends lost 4 bases and 2 bases, in that order; junction bases with no gene match: 4. The CDR3 length is 15 residues. The CDR3 loop is CASSSPGQGAYEQYF. The CDR3 DNA sequence: TGTGCCAGCAGTTCTCCGGGACAGGGGGCCTACGAGCAGTACTTC.